This entry concerns a single TCR beta chain. Its antigen is not identified. As to treatment: some 20 received Ad26.COV2.S at low or high dose, single or two shots; five or six received placebo; per-sample allocation not given. Sampling took place 63 days after the first vaccine or placebo injection. This sample stems from a study of Ad26.COV2.S vaccination and SARS-CoV-2 variants. Whole-study results and caveats: Participants in the vaccine arm had higher spike-specific TCR breadth; placebo recipients had lower.

TCRdb keeps only in-frame clones here, not all; method: immunoSEQ multiplex PCR. The sample contains about 350,000 clones, roughly 84% of which appear only once. The V gene end was trimmed by 6 bases and the J gene end by 0 bases; junction bases not matched to a gene: 8. CDR1 MDHEN and CDR2 SYDVKM come from the germline V gene. The CDR3 is 15 residues long. The V gene is TRBV28, the J gene TRBJ2-7; 7 bases map to TRBD1. The input for sequencing was peripheral blood, taken in a trial of Ad26.COV2.S vaccine versus placebo. This clonotype was sampled from a person between 18 and 60 years old who received the Ad26.COV2.S COVID-19 vaccine or a placebo. The CDR3 here is CASRPGTVPSYEQYF. Written as DNA, the CDR3 is TGTGCCAGCAGGCCCGGGACAGTTCCCTCCTACGAGCAGTACTTC.